This T cell receptor beta chain appears in the sequencing data of a study of blood T cell repertoires in COVID-19. In the study overall: Samples came from the United States, Italy and Spain, spanning acute and convalescent COVID-19. Nucleic acid was either cDNA or gDNA, and it came from T cells, B-cell-depleted T cells, or PBMCs.

The CDR3 is 16 residues long. The V segment lost 7 bases and the J segment 5 bases; nucleotides outside the gene matches: 10. Germline V gene sequence: CDR1 MNHEY, CDR2 SMNVEV (reference sequence). In the source study's methods: Reference gene primer amplification gave nucleated cell count estimates. The assay was immunoSEQ multiplex PCR, and TCRdb's table has in-frame clones only and misses some. Clone size and the V and J calls come from that table; the DNA yielded D and trimming. The table has 60,000 or so clones, nearly 90% seen once. The clonotype comes from a man in his 60s with active COVID-19. Sequenced material: peripheral blood. This chain joins TRBV27 and TRBJ2-5; 13 bases map to TRBD2. CDR3 nucleotide sequence: TGTGCCAGCATCGGGACTAGCGGGGCCGGGGGTGAGACCCAGTACTTC. It encodes CASIGTSGAGGETQYF.